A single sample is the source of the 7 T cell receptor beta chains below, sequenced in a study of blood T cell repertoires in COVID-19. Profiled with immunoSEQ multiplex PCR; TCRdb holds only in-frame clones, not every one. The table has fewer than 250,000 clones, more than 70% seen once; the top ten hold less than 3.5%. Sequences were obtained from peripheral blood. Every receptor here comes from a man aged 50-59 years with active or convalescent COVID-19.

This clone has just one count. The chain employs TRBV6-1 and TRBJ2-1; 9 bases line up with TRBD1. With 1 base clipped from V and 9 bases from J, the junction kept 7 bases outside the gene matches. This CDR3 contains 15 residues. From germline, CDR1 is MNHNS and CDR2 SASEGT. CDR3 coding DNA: TGTGCCAGCAGTGAAGAAACAGGGGGCCCTTCTGAGCAGTTCTTC. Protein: CASSEETGGPSEQFF.

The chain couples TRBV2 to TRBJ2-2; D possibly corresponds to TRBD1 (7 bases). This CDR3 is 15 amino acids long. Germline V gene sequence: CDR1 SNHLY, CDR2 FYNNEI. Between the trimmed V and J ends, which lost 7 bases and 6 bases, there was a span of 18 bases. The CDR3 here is CASTKGQGGAGELFF. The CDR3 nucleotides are TGTGCCAGCACAAAGGGGCAGGGGGGAGCCGGGGAGCTGTTTTTT.

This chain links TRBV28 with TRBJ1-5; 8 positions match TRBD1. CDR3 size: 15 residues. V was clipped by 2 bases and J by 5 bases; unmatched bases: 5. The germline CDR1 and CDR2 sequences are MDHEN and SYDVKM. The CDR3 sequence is CASSLLGTGHQPQHF. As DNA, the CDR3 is TGTGCCAGCAGTTTACTCGGGACAGGCCATCAGCCCCAGCATTTT.

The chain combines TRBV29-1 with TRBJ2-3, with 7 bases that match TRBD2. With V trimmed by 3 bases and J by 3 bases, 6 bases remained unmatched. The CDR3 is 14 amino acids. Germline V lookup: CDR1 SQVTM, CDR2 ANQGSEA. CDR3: CSVDSGMGTDTQYF. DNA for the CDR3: TGCAGCGTTGACAGCGGGATGGGGACAGATACGCAGTATTTT.

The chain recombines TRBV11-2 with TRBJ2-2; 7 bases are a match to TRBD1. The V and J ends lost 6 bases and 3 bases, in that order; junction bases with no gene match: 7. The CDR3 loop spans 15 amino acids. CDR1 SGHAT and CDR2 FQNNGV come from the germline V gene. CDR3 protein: CASSFGQGDTGELFF. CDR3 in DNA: TGTGCCAGCAGTTTCGGGCAGGGGGACACCGGGGAGCTGTTTTTT.

Here the CDR3 DNA reads TGTGCCAGCAACCCAGGGGCATCTGGAAACACCATATATTTT. Its translation: CASNPGASGNTIYF. V is TRBV6-5 and J is TRBJ1-3, with a weak D call TRBD1 (6 bases). Trimming took off 7 bases at V and 1 base at J, with 11 bases between the two ends. Per germline, CDR1 MNHEY and CDR2 SVGAGI. This CDR3 has 14 amino acids.

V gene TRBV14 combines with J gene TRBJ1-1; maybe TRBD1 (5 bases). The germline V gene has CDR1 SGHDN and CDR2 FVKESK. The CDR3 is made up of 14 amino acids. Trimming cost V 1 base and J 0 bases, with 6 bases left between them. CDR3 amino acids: CASSQGRVNTEAFF. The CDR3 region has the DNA TGTGCCAGCAGCCAAGGCAGGGTGAACACTGAAGCTTTCTTT.